There are a few counts of the clone carrying this T cell receptor beta chain. The data stem from a study of blood T cell repertoires in COVID-19. Study overall: PBMCs, B-cell-depleted T cells, or T cells were the source of the cDNA or gDNA that made up the material.

Source study methods: Reference gene primer amplification in the assay estimated nucleated cell counts. Assay: immunoSEQ multiplex PCR; the TCRdb copy retains only in-frame clones and omits some. V and J calls and clone size follow that table, whereas D and trimming were derived from the DNA. Among more than 150,000 clones listed, about 90% were seen once. The germline V gene has CDR1 MNHEY and CDR2 SVGEGT. V trimming: 4 bases; J trimming: 2 bases; junction bases outside the gene matches: 12. The length of the CDR3 is 19 residues. The sequenced material came from PBMCs or T cells enriched from blood (not recorded which). This sequence was found in a woman between 50 and 59 years old who had recovered from COVID-19. The chain links TRBV6-2 or TRBV6-3 to TRBJ1-5, with 12 bases matching TRBD1. The CDR3, as DNA: TGTGCCAGCAGTTTCGAAACCGGGACAGGGGGCTCGGGCAATCAGCCCCAGCATTTT. Its protein is CASSFETGTGGSGNQPQHF.